A single sample is the source of the 3 T cell receptor beta chains below, sequenced in a study of T cell changes during pregnancy in multiple sclerosis. Method: immunoSEQ multiplex PCR; TCRdb's copy keeps in-frame clones and lacks some. The top ten hold 1.5% to 2% of the sample, which has under 95,000 clones, 91% seen once. Sequenced here: peripheral blood, sampled after pregnancy. These receptors were obtained from a female donor in good health, enrolled as a control in a pregnancy study.

This rearrangement joins TRBV5-6 to TRBJ2-4; TRBD1 matches 10 bases. Unmatched junction bases numbered 6, after V lost 3 bases and J lost 3 bases. The CDR3 runs to 16 residues. Looked up from germline, CDR1 is SGHDT and CDR2 is YYEEEE. CDR3 residues: CASSWTGGEIKNIQYF. CDR3 nucleotide sequence: TGTGCCAGCAGCTGGACAGGGGGGGAAATCAAAAACATTCAGTACTTC. The whole variable domain, filled in from reference TRBV5-6 and TRBJ2-4, reads DAGVTQSPTHLIKTRGQQVTLRCSPKSGHDTVSWYQQALGQGPQFIFQYYEEEERQRGNFPDRFSGHQFPNYSSELNVNALLLGDSALYLCASSWTGGEIKNIQYFGAGTRLSVL.

This chain connects TRBV6-1 to TRBJ2-7, with 8 positions matching TRBD2. Per the germline V gene, CDR1 is MNHNS and CDR2 is SASEGT. CDR3 length: 15 amino acids. V was clipped by 4 bases and J by 2 bases; unmatched bases: 7. The chain's CDR3 is CASSAERGLTYEQYF. The DNA for the CDR3 is TGTGCCAGCAGTGCCGAGCGGGGGCTGACCTACGAGCAGTACTTC.

V is TRBV7-9 and J is TRBJ1-4; D call uncertain. The CDR3 has 15 amino acids. Trimming took off 5 bases at V and 7 bases at J, with 17 bases between the two ends. The germline gives CDR1 SEHNR, CDR2 FQNEAQ (reference sequence). CDR3 amino acids: CASSGNSPWAEKLFF. As DNA, the CDR3 is TGTGCCAGCAGCGGAAACTCGCCGTGGGCTGAAAAACTGTTTTTT.